This T cell receptor (beta chain) was found in a study of cytomegalovirus exposure and HLA in healthy donors. This CDR3 is built from 15 residues. Trimming left V 3 bases short and J 1 base short, with 10 bases between. Per the germline V gene, CDR1 is SGDLS and CDR2 is YYNGEE. Vbeta (60) and Jbeta (13) primers were used in the PCR. Sequencing was performed with immunoSEQ multiplex PCR; in TCRdb, only in-frame clones are kept and a portion is missing. The table shows about 110,000 clones, with 73% occurring only once. The sequencing input was PBMCs. The TCR was taken from a woman in her thirties or forties in good health and CMV-seronegative. This chain joins TRBV9 and TRBJ2-2; no clear D gene. The CDR3 here is CASSESYRNTGELFF. Written as DNA, the CDR3 is TGTGCCAGCAGCGAGAGCTACCGGAACACCGGGGAGCTGTTTTTT. The full variable domain, its missing parts supplied by reference TRBV9 and TRBJ2-2, is DSGVTQTPKHLITATGQRVTLRCSPRSGDLSVYWYQQSLDQGLQFLIQYYNGEERAKGNILERFSAQQFPDLHSELNLSSLELGDSALYFCASSESYRNTGELFFGEGSRLTVL.